This record looks at one T cell receptor beta chain sequence and its context. The antigen remains unidentified. The data were taken from a study of identical twins. Study-level results: In zero-insertion analyses, partial confounding could arise from invariant MAIT and iNKT cells. Fewer insertions were carried by abundant cord blood beta clonotypes, but none was seen in memory repertoires. Models predicted too little out-of-frame TCR alpha sharing in monozygotic twins.

It was template switching that added a universal primer site, and there were unique molecular identifiers on the cDNA. MiXCR, run by TCRdb on the 5' RACE reads, gives a single entry per CDR3 protein. This sample yields under 450,000 distinct CDR3 sequences, of which about 18% are seen a single time; 9% to 15% belongs to the top ten. V shed 0 bases and J shed 3 bases, with 9 bases lying between them. There are 14 residues in the CDR3. The germline gives CDR1 LGHNA, CDR2 YSLEER. The TCR sequence derives from a man aged 50 to 59 in good health. The material sequenced was naive T cells sorted from blood. This chain joins TRBV4-3 and TRBJ2-7; no reliable D call. The CDR3 DNA follows: TGCGCCAGCAGCCAAGATTTGGCAGACTACGAGCAGTACTTC. Translating gives CASSQDLADYEQYF.